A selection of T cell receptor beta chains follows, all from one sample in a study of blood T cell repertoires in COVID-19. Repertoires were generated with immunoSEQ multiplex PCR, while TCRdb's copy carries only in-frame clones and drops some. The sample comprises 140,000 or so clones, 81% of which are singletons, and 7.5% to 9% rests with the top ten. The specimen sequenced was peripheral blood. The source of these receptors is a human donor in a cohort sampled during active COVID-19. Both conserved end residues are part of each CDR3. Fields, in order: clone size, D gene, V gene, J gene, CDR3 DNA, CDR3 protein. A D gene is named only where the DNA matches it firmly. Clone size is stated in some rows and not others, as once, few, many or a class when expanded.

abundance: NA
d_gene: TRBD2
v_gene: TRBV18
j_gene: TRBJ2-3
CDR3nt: TGTGCCAGCTCACCAACTGGCGGGAGCGCAGATACGCAGTATTTT
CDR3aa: CASSPTGGSADTQYF

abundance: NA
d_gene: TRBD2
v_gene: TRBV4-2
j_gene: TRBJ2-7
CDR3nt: TGTGCCAGCAGCCTTATAGCGGGAGAGACCTACGAGCAGTACTTC
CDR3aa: CASSLIAGETYEQYF

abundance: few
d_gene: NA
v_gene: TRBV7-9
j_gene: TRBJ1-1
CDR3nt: TGTGCCAGCAGCTTAGACAGGAACACTGAAGCTTTCTTT
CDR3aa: CASSLDRNTEAFF

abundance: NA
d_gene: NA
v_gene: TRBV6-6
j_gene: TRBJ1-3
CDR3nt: TGTGCCAGCAGTTACAACGGAGTACCCTCTGGAAACACCATATATTTT
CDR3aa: CASSYNGVPSGNTIYF

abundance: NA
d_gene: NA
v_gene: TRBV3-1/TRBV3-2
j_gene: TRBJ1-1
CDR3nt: TGTGCCAGCAGCCAAGAGACAGGAAGAACTGAAGCTTTCTTT
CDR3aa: CASSQETGRTEAFF

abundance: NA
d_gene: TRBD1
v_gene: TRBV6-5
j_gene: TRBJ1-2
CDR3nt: TGTGCCAGCAGTCCTACAGGGGACAATAACTATGGCTACACCTTC
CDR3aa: CASSPTGDNNYGYTF

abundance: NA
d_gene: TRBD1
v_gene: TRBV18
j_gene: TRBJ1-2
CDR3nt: TGTGCCAGCTCACCGGACAGGGGGCGCGGGAACACCTTC
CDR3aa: CASSPDRGRGNTF

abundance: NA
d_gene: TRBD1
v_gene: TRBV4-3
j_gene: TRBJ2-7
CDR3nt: TGCGCCAGCAGCCAAGTGCAATCCGGGACAGGCTACGAGCAGTACTTC
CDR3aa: CASSQVQSGTGYEQYF

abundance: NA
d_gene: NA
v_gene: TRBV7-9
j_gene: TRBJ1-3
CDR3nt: TGTGCCAGCAGCTTTTCGAATTGGGCCGGAAACACCATATATTTT
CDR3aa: CASSFSNWAGNTIYF

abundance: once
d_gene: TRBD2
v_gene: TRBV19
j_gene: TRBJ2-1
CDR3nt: TGTGCCAGTAGTTTGGCTGGCGGGCTTAGCGGGAGGTCCTACAATGAGCAGTTCTTC
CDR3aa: CASSLAGGLSGRSYNEQFF

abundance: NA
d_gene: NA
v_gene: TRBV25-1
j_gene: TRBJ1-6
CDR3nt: TGTGCCAGCAGTGCCCGGGGGGGAGGGATGACACCCCTCCACTTT
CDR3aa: CASSARGGGMTPLHF

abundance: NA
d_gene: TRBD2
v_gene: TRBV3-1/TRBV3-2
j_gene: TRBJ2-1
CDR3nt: TGTGCCAGCGGTGAGGGCGGGAGACTCAATGAGCAGTTCTTC
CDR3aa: CASGEGGRLNEQFF

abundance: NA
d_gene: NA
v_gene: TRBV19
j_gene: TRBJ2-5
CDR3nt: TGTGCCAGTAGTATTCGCAGGGGTATTCCGGAGACCCAGTACTTC
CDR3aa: CASSIRRGIPETQYF